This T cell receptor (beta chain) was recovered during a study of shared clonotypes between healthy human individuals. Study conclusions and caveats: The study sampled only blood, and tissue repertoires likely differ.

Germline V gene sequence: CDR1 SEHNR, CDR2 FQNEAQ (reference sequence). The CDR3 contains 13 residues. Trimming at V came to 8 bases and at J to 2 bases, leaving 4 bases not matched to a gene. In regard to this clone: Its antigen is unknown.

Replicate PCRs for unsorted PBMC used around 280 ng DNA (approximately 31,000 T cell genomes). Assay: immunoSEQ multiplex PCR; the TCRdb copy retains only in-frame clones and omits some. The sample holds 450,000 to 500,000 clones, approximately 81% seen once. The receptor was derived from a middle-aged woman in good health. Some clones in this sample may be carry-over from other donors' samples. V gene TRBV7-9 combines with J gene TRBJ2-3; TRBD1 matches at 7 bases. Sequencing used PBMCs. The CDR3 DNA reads TGTGCCAGCGGACAGGTTGACACAGATACGCAGTATTTT. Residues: CASGQVDTDTQYF.